This T cell receptor beta chain was sequenced for a study of neoadjuvant anti-PD-1 for oral cavity cancer. For the study at large: Most patients had three to four biweekly doses of 3 mg/kg nivolumab before resection.

Details on this clone: Its specificity is not known.

Germline V CDR1 and CDR2: LNHNV, YYDKDF (reference sequence). J gave up 2 bases and V 1 base, and 2 bases lay outside the gene matches. The CDR3 consists of 14 residues. Overall study results and limits: Greater tumor shrinkage accompanied bigger post-treatment sizes of preexisting clones.

Stated time point: after neoadjuvant nivolumab, at surgical resection. These oral cavity squamous cell carcinomas were HPV-negative and locally advanced. TCRdb keeps only in-frame clones here, not all; method: immunoSEQ multiplex PCR. The sample holds roughly 36,000 clones, 38% seen once. V usage is TRBV15 and J usage is TRBJ2-7, with 7 bases identical to TRBD1. The material was tumor tissue, obtained after nivolumab (anti-PD-1) treatment. The clonotype was recovered from a person aged 35 to 85 with oral cavity squamous cell carcinoma. The CDR3 reads CATSRATGAYEQYF. The CDR3 nucleotides are TGTGCCACCAGCAGAGCCACAGGGGCCTACGAGCAGTACTTC.